The 11 T cell receptor beta chains in this list originate from one sample, sequenced in a study of T cell repertoires in cytomegalovirus infection. TCRdb re-derived calls from the reads in MiXCR, one entry per CDR3 protein. Found here are 400,000 or so distinct CDR3 sequences, roughly 30% of them singletons; the top ten hold around 13%. The sample comprised PBMCs. These TCRs come from a human donor in good health (CMV status not recorded). Some clones in this sample may be carry-over from other donors' samples.

The chain links TRBV19 to TRBJ1-5; no firm D call. Germline lookup yields CDR1 LNHDA and CDR2 SQIVND (reference sequence). The CDR3 covers 14 residues. The V end was cut by 9 bases, the J end by 0 bases, with 12 bases between. The CDR3 bases are TGTGCCAGCAAGGACGGCTATAGCAATCAGCCCCAGCATTTT. Translation: CASKDGYSNQPQHF.

The rearrangement links TRBV27 to TRBJ2-5, with a tentative D call TRBD2 (5 bases). Trimming left V 4 bases short and J 5 bases short, with 17 bases between. Germline assignment: CDR1 MNHEY and CDR2 SMNVEV (reference sequence). The CDR3 contains 15 residues. CDR3: CASSSKDFSWETQYF. CDR3 nucleotide sequence: TGTGCCAGCAGTTCAAAGGACTTCTCGTGGGAGACCCAGTACTTC.

The chain couples TRBV24-1 to TRBJ2-3, with D perhaps matching TRBD2 (6 bases). Trimming removed 5 bases from V and 2 bases from J, with 7 bases in between. The CDR3 is 13 amino acids. Germline values: CDR1 KGHDR, CDR2 SFDVKD. In DNA form, the CDR3 reads TGTGCCACCAGTGGGGACTCCACAGATACGCAGTATTTT. It specifies CATSGDSTDTQYF.

J is TRBJ2-3 and V is TRBV19; 13 bases align to TRBD2. CDR3 length: 17 amino acids. Germline CDR1 and CDR2: LNHDA and SQIVND (reference sequence). V lost 5 bases to trimming and J lost 2 bases; unmatched junction nucleotides: 7. Here the CDR3 DNA reads TGTGCCAGTAGTGCCAGAGGACTAGCGGGGGACACAGATACGCAGTATTTT. It codes for CASSARGLAGDTDTQYF.

The chain joins TRBV27 to TRBJ1-5; 10 positions match TRBD1. V lost 4 bases, J lost 0 bases, and 6 bases stayed unmatched. CDR1 MNHEY and CDR2 SMNVEV come from the germline V gene (reference sequence). This CDR3 comprises 17 residues. The CDR3 DNA reads TGTGCCAGCAGTTCCAGGGACAGGGGATATAGCAATCAGCCCCAGCATTTT. Translated, it gives CASSSRDRGYSNQPQHF.

In this sample, this clonotype turned up a few times. CDR3: CASSLWAGVPGELFF. Here the CDR3 DNA reads TGTGCCAGCAGTTTATGGGCAGGTGTCCCCGGGGAGCTGTTTTTT. The genes are TRBV12-3 or TRBV12-4 and TRBJ2-2; D remains ambiguous. The V end was cut by 2 bases, the J end by 6 bases, with 13 bases between. The CDR3 consists of 15 residues.

The chain has TRBV28 and TRBJ2-1, with TRBD2 identical over 11 bases. The V gene end was trimmed by 3 bases and the J gene end by 5 bases; junction bases not matched to a gene: 3. CDR1 MDHEN and CDR2 SYDVKM come from the germline V gene. The length of the CDR3 is 15 residues. In nucleotides, the CDR3 is TGTGCCAGCAGTTTGACTAGCGGGGCTAACAATGAGCAGTTCTTC. Amino acids: CASSLTSGANNEQFF.

In its sample, this clonotype was seen once. Being one base from a much bigger clone, this may be a read error. Because it lacks the conserved phenylalanine or tryptophan at the end, this CDR3 is likely a read error. The V gene is TRBV11-2, the J gene TRBJ1-4, with 7 bases matching TRBD1. V gave up 5 bases and J gave up 7 bases; unmatched junction bases: 7. Germline CDR1 reads SGHAT; CDR2 reads FQNNGV. The CDR3 has 14 residues. Here the CDR3 reads CASSQNTGAEKLFL. CDR3 nucleotides: TGTGCCAGCAGCCAGAATACAGGGGCTGAAAAACTGTTTTTG.

This clonotype has just a few counts. This chain uses TRBV2 with TRBJ2-3, with 9 bases identical to TRBD2. The CDR3 spans 18 residues. With 6 bases clipped from V and 2 bases from J, the junction kept 15 bases outside the gene matches. From germline, CDR1 is SNHLY and CDR2 FYNNEI. CDR3 sequence: CASSERGASGVITDTQYF. Here the CDR3 DNA reads TGTGCCAGCAGCGAAAGAGGGGCTAGCGGGGTGATCACAGATACGCAGTATTTT.

V gene TRBV6-5 combines with J gene TRBJ2-3; D is unclear. Germline V lookup: CDR1 MNHEY, CDR2 SVGAGI. The V end was cut by 4 bases, the J end by 6 bases, with 11 bases between. The CDR3 extends over 13 amino acids. This chain's CDR3 is CASSSVWQDTQYF. The CDR3 nucleotides read TGTGCCAGCAGTTCCGTATGGCAGGATACGCAGTATTTT.

With respect to this clonotype: The CDR3 end shows no conserved phenylalanine or tryptophan, and so a read error is likely. The chain joins TRBV28 to TRBJ2-5; 9 positions match TRBD1. CDR3 size: 15 residues. V shed 4 bases and J 4 bases; nucleotides not matched to a gene: 7. Per the germline V gene, CDR1 is MDHEN and CDR2 is SYDVKM. CDR3 sequence: CASSWGQGPRETQYL. The CDR3 coding sequence is TGTGCCAGCAGTTGGGGACAGGGCCCCCGAGAGACCCAGTACTTA.